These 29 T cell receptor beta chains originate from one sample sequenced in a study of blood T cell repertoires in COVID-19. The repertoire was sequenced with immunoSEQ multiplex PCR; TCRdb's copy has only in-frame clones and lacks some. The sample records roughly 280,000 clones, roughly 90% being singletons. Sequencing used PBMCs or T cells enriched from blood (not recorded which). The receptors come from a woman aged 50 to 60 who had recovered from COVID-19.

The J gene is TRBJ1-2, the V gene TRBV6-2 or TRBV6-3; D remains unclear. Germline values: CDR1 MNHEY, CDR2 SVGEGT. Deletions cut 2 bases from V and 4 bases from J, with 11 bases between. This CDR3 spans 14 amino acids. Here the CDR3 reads CASSYSGVPYGYTF. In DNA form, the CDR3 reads TGTGCCAGCAGTTACAGCGGGGTCCCCTATGGCTACACCTTC.

The CDR3 sequence: CASSPGLADSSYNEQFF. The CDR3 DNA reads as TGCGCCAGCAGCCCCGGACTAGCGGACAGCTCCTACAATGAGCAGTTCTTC. The J gene is TRBJ2-1, the V gene TRBV5-1, with TRBD2 matching 10 bases. V was clipped by 4 bases and J by 0 bases; unmatched bases: 7. CDR1 and CDR2 (germline): SGHRS, YFSETQ. The length of the CDR3 is 17 residues.

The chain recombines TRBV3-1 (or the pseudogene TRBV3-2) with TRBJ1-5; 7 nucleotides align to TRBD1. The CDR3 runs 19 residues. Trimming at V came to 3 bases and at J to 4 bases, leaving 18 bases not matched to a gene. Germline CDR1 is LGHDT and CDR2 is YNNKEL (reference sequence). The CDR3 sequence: CASSHQENPTGNENQPQHF. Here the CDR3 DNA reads TGTGCCAGCAGCCACCAAGAGAACCCGACAGGGAATGAGAATCAGCCCCAGCATTTT.

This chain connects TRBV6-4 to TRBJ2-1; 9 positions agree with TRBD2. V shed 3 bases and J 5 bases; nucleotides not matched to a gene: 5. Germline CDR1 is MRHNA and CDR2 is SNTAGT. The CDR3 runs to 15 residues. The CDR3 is CASSDETSGNNEQFF. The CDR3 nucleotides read TGTGCCAGCAGTGATGAGACTAGCGGAAACAATGAGCAGTTCTTC.

This CDR3 reads CASSQDWAGAIEAFF. DNA of the CDR3: TGCGCCAGCAGCCAAGATTGGGCAGGGGCAATTGAAGCTTTCTTT. The chain is built from TRBV4-3 and TRBJ1-1; weak D call: TRBD1 (6 bases). The CDR3 totals 15 residues. Trimming cost V 0 bases and J 7 bases, with 15 bases left between them. Germline loops: CDR1 LGHNA, CDR2 YSLEER.

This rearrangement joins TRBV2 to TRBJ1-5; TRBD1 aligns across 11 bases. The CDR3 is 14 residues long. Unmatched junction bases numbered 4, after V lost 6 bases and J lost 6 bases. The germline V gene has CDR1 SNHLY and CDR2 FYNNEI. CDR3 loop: CASRADRGLQPQHF. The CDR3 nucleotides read TGTGCCAGCAGAGCGGACAGGGGGCTTCAGCCCCAGCATTTT.

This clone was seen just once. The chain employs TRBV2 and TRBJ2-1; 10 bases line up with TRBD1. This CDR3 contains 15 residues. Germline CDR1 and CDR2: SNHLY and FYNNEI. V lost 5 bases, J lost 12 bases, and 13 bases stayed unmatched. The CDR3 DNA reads TGTGCCAGCAGTTCCGGGACAGGGGCTCGGTTGGGGCAGTTCTTC. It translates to CASSSGTGARLGQFF.

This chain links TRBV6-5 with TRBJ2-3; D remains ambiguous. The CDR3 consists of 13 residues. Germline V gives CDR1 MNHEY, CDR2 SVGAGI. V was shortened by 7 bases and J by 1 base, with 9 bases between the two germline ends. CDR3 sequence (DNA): TGTGCCAGCATCTCCCCCGGCACAGATACGCAGTATTTT. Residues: CASISPGTDTQYF.

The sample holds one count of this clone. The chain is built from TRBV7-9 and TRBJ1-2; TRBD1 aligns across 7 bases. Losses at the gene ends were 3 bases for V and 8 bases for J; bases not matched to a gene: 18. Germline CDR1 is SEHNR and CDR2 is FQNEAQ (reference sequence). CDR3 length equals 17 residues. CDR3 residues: CASSFSGTDALMKGYTF. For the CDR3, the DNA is TGTGCCAGCAGCTTTTCAGGGACAGACGCCCTCATGAAAGGCTACACCTTC.

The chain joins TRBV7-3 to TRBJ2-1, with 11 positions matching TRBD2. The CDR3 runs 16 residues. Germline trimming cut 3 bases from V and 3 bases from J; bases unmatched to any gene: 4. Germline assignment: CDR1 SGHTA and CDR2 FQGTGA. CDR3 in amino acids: CASSLTGTSGYNEQFF. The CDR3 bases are TGTGCCAGCAGCTTGACGGGGACTAGCGGCTACAATGAGCAGTTCTTC. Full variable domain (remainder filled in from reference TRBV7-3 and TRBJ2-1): GAGVSQTPSNKVTEKGKYVELRCDPISGHTALYWYRQSLGQGPEFLIYFQGTGAADDSGLPNDRFFAVRPEGSVSTLKIQRTERGDSAVYLCASSLTGTSGYNEQFFGPGTRLTVL.

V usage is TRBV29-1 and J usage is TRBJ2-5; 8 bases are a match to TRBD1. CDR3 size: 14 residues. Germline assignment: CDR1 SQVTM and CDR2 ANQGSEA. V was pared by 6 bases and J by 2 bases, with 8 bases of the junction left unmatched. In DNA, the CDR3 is TGCAGCGTCGCCGGGACAGGCCAACAAGAGACCCAGTACTTC. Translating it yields CSVAGTGQQETQYF.

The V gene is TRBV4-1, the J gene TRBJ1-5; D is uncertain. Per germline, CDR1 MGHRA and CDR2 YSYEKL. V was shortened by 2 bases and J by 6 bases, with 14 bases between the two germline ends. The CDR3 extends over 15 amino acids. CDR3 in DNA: TGCGCCAGCAGCCAACAGGCCTTCGGCTCTCAGCCCCAGCATTTT. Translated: CASSQQAFGSQPQHF.

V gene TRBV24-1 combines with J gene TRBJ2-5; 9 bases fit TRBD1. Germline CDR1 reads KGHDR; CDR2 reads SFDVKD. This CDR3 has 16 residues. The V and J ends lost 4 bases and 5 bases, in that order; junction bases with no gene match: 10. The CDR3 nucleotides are TGTGCCACCAGTGAGAGTGGACAGGGGAGATGGGAGACCCAGTACTTC. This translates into CATSESGQGRWETQYF.

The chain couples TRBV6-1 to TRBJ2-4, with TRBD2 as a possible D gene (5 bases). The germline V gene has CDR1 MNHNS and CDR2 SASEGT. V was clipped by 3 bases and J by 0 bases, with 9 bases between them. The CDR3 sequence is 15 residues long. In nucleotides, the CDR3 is TGTGCCAGCAGTGAGGTGGAGGTAGCCAAAAACATTCAGTACTTC. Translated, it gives CASSEVEVAKNIQYF.

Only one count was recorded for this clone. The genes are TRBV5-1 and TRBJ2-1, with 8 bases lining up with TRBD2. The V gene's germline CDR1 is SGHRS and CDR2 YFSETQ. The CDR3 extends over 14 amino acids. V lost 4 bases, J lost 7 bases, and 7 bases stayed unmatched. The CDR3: CASSDGRASNEQFF. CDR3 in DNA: TGCGCCAGCAGCGACGGGAGGGCCAGTAATGAGCAGTTCTTC.

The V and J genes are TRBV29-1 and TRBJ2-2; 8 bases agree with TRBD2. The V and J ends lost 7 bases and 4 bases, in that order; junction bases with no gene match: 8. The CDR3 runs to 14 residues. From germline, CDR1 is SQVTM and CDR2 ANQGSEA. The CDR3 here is CSASGSVTTGELFF. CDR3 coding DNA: TGCAGCGCAAGCGGGAGTGTTACCACCGGGGAGCTGTTTTTT.

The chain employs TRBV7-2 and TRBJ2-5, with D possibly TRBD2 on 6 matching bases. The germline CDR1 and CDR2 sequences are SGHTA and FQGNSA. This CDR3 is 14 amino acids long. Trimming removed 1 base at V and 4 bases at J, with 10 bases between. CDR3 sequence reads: CASSLGDSRETQYF. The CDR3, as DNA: TGTGCCAGCAGCTTAGGGGACTCAAGAGAGACCCAGTACTTC.

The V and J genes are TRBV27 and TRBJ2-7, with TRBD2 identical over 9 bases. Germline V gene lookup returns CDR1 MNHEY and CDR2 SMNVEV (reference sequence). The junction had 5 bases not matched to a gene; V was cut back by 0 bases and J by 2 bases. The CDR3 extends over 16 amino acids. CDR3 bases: TGTGCCAGCAGTTTATCGAAAGTAGCGGGGGCCTACGAGCAGTACTTC. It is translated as CASSLSKVAGAYEQYF.

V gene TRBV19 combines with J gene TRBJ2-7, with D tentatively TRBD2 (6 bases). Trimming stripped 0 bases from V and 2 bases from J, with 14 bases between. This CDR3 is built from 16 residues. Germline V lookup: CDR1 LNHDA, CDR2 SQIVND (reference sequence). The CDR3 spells CASSIDGRGGPYEQYF. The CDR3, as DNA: TGTGCCAGTAGTATAGATGGGCGGGGCGGACCCTACGAGCAGTACTTC.

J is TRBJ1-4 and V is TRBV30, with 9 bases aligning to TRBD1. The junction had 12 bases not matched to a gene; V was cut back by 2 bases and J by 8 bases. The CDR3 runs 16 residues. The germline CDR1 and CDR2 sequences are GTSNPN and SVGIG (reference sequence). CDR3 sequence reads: CAWSFSDRGVREKLFF. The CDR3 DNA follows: TGTGCCTGGAGTTTCTCCGACAGGGGGGTACGGGAAAAACTGTTTTTT.

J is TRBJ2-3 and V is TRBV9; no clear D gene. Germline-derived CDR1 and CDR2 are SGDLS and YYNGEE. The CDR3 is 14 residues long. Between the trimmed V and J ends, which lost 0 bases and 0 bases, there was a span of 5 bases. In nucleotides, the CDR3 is TGTGCCAGCAGCGTAGTCGGGAGCACAGATACGCAGTATTTT. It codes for CASSVVGSTDTQYF. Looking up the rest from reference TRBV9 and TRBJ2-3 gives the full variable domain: DSGVTQTPKHLITATGQRVTLRCSPRSGDLSVYWYQQSLDQGLQFLIQYYNGEERAKGNILERFSAQQFPDLHSELNLSSLELGDSALYFCASSVVGSTDTQYFGPGTRLTVL.

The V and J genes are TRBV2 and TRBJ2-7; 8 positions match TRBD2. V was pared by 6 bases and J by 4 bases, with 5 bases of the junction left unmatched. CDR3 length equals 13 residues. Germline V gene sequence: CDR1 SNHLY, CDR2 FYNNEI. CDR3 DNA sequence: TGTGCCAGCAGGGGGACTAGTGCGTACGAGCAGTACTTC. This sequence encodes CASRGTSAYEQYF. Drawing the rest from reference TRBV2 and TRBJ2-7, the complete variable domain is EPEVTQTPSHQVTQMGQEVILRCVPISNHLYFYWYRQILGQKVEFLVSFYNNEISEKSEIFDDQFSVERPDGSNFTLKIRSTKLEDSAMYFCASRGTSAYEQYFGPGTRLTVT.

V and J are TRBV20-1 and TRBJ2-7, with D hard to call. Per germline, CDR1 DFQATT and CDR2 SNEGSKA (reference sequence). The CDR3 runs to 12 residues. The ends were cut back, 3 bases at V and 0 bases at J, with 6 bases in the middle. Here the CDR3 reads CSASVSSYEQYF. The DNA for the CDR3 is TGCAGTGCTAGTGTCAGCTCCTACGAGCAGTACTTC.

CDR3 DNA: TGTGCCACCAGCATGGTGGACAGGGGTTTGGGCACTAATGAAAAACTGTTTTTT. The encoded protein is CATSMVDRGLGTNEKLFF. The genes are TRBV15 and TRBJ1-4; 9 bases match TRBD1. The CDR3 runs to 18 residues. V was clipped by 4 bases and J by 2 bases; unmatched bases: 11. The germline V gene encodes CDR1 LNHNV and CDR2 YYDKDF (reference sequence).

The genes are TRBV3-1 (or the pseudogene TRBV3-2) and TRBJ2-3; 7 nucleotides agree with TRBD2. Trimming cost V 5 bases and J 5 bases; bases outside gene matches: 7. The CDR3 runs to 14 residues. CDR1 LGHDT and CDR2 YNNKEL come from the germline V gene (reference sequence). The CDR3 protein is CASSSAGVRDTQYF. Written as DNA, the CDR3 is TGTGCCAGCAGCAGCGCGGGAGTGAGAGATACGCAGTATTTT.

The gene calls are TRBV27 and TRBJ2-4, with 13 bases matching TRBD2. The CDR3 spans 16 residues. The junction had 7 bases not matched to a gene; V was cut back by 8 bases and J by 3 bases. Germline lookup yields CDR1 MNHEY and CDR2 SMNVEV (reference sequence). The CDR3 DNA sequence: TGTGCCAGCTCGCCCGGGACTAGCGGGATCAAAAACATTCAGTACTTC. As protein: CASSPGTSGIKNIQYF.

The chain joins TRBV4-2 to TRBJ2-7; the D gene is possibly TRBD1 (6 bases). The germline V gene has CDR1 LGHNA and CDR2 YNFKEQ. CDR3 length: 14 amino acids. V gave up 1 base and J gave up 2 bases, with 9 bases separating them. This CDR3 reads CASSQAGVPYEQYF. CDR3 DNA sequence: TGTGCCAGCAGCCAAGCAGGGGTTCCCTACGAGCAGTACTTC.

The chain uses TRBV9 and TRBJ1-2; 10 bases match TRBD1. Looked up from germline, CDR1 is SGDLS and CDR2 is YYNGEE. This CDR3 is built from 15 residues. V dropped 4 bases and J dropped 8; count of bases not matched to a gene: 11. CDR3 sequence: CASSFTGTGAGGYTF. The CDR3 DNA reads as TGTGCCAGCAGCTTCACCGGGACAGGGGCAGGAGGCTACACCTTC.

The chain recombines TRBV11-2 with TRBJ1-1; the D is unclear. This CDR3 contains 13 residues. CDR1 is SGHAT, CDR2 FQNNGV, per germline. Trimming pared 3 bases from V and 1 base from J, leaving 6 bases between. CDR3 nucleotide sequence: TGTGCCAGCAGCTTGAGGTGGAACACTGAAGCTTTCTTT. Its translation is CASSLRWNTEAFF.